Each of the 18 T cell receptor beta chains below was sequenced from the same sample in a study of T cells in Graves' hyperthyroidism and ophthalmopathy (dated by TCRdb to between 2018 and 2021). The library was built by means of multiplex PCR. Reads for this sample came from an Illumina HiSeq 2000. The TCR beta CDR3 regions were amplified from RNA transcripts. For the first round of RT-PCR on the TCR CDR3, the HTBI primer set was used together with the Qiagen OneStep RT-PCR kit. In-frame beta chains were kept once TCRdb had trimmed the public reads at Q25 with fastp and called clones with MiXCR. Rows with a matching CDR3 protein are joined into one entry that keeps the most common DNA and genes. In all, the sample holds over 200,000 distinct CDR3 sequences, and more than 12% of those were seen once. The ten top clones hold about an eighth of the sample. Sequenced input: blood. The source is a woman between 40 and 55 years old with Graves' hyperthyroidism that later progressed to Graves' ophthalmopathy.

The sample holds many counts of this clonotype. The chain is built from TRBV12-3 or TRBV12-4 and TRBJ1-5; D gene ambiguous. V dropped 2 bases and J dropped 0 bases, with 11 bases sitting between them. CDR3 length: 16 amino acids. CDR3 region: CASSLSGRSSNQPQHF. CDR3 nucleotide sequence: TGTGCCAGCAGTTTAAGTGGCAGGAGTAGCAATCAGCCCCAGCATTTT.

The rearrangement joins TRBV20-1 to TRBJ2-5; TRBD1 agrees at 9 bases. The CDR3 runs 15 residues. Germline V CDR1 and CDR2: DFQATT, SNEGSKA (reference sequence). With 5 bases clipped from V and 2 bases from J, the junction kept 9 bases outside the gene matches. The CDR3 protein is CSAVPGQGWQETQYF. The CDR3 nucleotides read TGCAGTGCTGTTCCGGGACAGGGTTGGCAAGAGACCCAGTACTTC.

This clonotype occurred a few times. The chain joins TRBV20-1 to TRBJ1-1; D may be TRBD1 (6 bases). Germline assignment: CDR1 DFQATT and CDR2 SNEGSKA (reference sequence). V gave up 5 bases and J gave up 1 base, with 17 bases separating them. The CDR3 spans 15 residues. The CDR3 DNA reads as TGCAGTGCTGGGGTGCGAATAGGGGGGAACACTGAAGCTTTCTTT. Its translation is CSAGVRIGGNTEAFF.

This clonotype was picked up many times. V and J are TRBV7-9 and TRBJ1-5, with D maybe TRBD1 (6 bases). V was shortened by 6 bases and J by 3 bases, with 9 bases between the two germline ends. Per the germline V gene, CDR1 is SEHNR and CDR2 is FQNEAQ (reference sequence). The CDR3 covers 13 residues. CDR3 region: CASSGQNNQPQHF. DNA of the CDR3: TGTGCCAGCAGTGGACAGAACAATCAGCCCCAGCATTTT.

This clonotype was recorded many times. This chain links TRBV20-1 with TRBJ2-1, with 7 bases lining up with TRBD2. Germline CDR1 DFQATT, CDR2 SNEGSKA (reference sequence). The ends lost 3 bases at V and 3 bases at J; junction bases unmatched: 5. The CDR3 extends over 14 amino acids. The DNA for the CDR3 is TGCAGTGCTAGTGCGCTAGCGGACTACAATGAGCAGTTCTTC. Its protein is CSASALADYNEQFF.

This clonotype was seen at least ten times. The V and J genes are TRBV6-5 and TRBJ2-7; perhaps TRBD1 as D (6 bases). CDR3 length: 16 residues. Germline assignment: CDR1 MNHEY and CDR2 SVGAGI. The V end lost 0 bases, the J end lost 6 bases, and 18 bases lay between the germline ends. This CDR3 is CASSYSGTSFRGEQYF. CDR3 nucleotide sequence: TGTGCCAGCAGTTACTCAGGTACTTCCTTCAGGGGCGAGCAGTACTTC.

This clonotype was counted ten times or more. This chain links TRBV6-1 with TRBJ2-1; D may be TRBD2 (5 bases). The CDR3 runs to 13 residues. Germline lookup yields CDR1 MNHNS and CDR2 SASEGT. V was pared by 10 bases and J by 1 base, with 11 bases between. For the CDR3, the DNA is TGTGCCACCTCGGAGGCTTCCTACAATGAGCAGTTCTTC. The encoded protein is CATSEASYNEQFF.

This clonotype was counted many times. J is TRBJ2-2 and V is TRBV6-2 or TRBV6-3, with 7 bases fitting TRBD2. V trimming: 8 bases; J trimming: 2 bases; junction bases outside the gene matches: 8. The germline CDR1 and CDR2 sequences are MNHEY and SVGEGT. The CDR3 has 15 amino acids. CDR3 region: CASLSLTSNTGELFF. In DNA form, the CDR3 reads TGTGCCAGCCTTTCTCTGACTAGCAACACCGGGGAGCTGTTTTTT.

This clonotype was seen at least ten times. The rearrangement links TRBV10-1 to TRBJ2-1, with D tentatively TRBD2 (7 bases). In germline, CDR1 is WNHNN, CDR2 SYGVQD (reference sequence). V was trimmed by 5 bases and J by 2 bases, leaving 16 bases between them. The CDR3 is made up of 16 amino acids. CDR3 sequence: CASSTNGGGPYNEQFF. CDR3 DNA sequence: TGCGCCAGCAGTACTAACGGCGGGGGCCCCTACAATGAGCAGTTCTTC.

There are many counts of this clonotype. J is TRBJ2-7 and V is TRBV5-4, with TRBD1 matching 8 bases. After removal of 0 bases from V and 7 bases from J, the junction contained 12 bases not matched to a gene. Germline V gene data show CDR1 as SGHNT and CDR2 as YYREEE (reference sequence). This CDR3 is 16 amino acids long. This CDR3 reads CASSLERQGTLWEQYF. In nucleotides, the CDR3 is TGTGCCAGCAGCTTGGAGAGACAGGGGACCCTTTGGGAGCAGTACTTC.

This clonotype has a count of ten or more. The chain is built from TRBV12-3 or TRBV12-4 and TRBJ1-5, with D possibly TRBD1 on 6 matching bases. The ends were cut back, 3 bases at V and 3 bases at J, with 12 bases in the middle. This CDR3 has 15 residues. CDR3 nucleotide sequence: TGTGCCAGCAGTTTTGCCCCAGGGGCCAATCAGCCCCAGCATTTT. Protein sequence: CASSFAPGANQPQHF.

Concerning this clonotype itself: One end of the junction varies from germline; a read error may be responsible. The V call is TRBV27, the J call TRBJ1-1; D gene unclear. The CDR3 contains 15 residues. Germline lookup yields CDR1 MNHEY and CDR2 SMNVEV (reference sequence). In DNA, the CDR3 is TGTGCCGGCAGTTTTCTTATTTGTGTAAACACTGAAGCTTTCTTT. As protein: CAGSFLICVNTEAFF.

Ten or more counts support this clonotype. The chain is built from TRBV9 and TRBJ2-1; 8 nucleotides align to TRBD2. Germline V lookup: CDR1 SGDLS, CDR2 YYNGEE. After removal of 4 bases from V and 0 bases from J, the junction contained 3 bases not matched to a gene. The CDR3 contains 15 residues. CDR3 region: CASSILAGSYNEQFF. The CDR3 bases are TGTGCCAGCAGCATTCTAGCGGGCTCCTACAATGAGCAGTTCTTC.

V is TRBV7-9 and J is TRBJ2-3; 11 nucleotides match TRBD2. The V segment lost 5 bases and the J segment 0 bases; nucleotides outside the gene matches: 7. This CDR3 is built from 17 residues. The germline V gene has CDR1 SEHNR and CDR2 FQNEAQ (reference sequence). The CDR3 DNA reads TGTGCCAGCAGCCCCCTAGCGGGAGGACCTAGCACAGATACGCAGTATTTT. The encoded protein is CASSPLAGGPSTDTQYF.

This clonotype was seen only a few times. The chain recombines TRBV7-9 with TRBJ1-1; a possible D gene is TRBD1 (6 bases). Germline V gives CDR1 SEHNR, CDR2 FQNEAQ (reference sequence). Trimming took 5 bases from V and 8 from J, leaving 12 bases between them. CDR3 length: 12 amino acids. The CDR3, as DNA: TGTGCCAGCAGCCAGGGGCGGGGGGAAGCTTTCTTT. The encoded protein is CASSQGRGEAFF.

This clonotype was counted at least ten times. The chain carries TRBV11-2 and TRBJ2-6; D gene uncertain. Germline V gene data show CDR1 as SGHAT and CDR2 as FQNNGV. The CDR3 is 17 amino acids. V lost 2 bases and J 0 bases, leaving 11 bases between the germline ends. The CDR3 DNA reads TGTGCCAGCAGCTTAAACGGCCAAAGCTCTGGGGCCAACGTCCTGACTTTC. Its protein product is CASSLNGQSSGANVLTF.

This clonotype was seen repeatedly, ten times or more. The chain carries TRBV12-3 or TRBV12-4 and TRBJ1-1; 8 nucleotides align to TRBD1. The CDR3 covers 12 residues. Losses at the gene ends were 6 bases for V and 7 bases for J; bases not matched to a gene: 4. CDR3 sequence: CASSRTGFEAFF. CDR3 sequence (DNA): TGTGCCAGCAGCCGGACAGGGTTTGAAGCTTTCTTT.

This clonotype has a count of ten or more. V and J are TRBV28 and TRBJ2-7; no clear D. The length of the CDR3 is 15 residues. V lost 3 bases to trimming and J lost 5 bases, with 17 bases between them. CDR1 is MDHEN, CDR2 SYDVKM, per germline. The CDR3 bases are TGTGCCAGCAGTTTGACGGAACGTCCCTGGGACGAGCAGTACTTC. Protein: CASSLTERPWDEQYF.